A selection of T cell receptor beta chains follows, all from one sample in a study of blood T cell repertoires in COVID-19. Produced via immunoSEQ multiplex PCR; TCRdb's table is partial and in-frame only. The repertoire has 150,000 to 200,000 clones, around 80% of them found once; the top ten carry approximately 16%. The material sequenced was PBMCs or T cells enriched from blood (not recorded which). The receptor set was obtained from a man aged 50-59 years who had recovered from COVID-19. Both conserved end residues are part of each CDR3. The D gene is left open where the match is weak. Size values are once, few and many counts, or a class for expanded clones, and some rows have none.

d_gene: .; abundance: .; v_gene: TRBV6-5; j_gene: TRBJ2-3; CDR3aa: CASSYSKPDTQYF; CDR3nt: TGTGCCAGCAGTTACTCGAAGCCGGATACGCAGTATTTT
d_gene: .; abundance: .; v_gene: TRBV5-1; j_gene: TRBJ1-4; CDR3aa: CASSDLTGEDEKLFF; CDR3nt: TGCGCCAGCAGCGATCTGACGGGTGAGGATGAAAAACTGTTTTTT
d_gene: .; abundance: .; v_gene: TRBV14; j_gene: TRBJ2-5; CDR3aa: CASSLARLQETQYF; CDR3nt: TGTGCCAGCAGCCTGGCAAGATTACAAGAGACCCAGTACTTC
d_gene: TRBD1; abundance: .; v_gene: TRBV5-1; j_gene: TRBJ2-1; CDR3aa: CASSRGGTGSNEQFF; CDR3nt: TGCGCCAGCAGCCGAGGCGGGACAGGGTCCAATGAGCAGTTCTTC
d_gene: .; abundance: .; v_gene: TRBV7-8; j_gene: TRBJ1-2; CDR3aa: CASSLDGASTSAGYTF; CDR3nt: TGTGCCAGCAGCTTAGATGGGGCATCAACTTCTGCTGGCTACACCTTC
d_gene: .; abundance: once; v_gene: TRBV6-5; j_gene: TRBJ2-4; CDR3aa: CASSYSSRDNIQYF; CDR3nt: TGTGCCAGCAGTTACTCGTCCAGGGATAACATTCAGTACTTC
d_gene: TRBD2; abundance: .; v_gene: TRBV7-2; j_gene: TRBJ2-7; CDR3aa: CASSLVLGGLAGYEQYF; CDR3nt: TGTGCCAGCAGCTTAGTACTCGGGGGACTAGCGGGATACGAGCAGTACTTC
d_gene: .; abundance: few; v_gene: TRBV2; j_gene: TRBJ1-2; CDR3aa: CASSERQNYGYTF; CDR3nt: TGTGCCAGCAGTGAGCGACAGAACTATGGCTACACCTTC
d_gene: .; abundance: .; v_gene: TRBV6-5; j_gene: TRBJ1-4; CDR3aa: CASSQPATNEKLFF; CDR3nt: TGTGCCAGCAGTCAACCGGCAACTAATGAAAAACTGTTTTTT
d_gene: TRBD1; abundance: .; v_gene: TRBV3-1/TRBV3-2; j_gene: TRBJ1-4; CDR3aa: CASSHRDRGATNEKLFF; CDR3nt: TGTGCCAGCAGCCACCGGGACAGGGGGGCGACTAATGAAAAACTGTTTTTT
d_gene: TRBD1; abundance: .; v_gene: TRBV9; j_gene: TRBJ2-5; CDR3aa: CASSVGLDRVQETQYF; CDR3nt: TGTGCCAGCAGCGTAGGGCTAGACAGGGTCCAAGAGACCCAGTACTTC
d_gene: .; abundance: .; v_gene: TRBV3-1/TRBV3-2; j_gene: TRBJ2-5; CDR3aa: CASSQPGLLSQETQYF; CDR3nt: TGTGCCAGCAGCCAACCGGGACTCCTCTCCCAAGAGACCCAGTACTTC
d_gene: .; abundance: few; v_gene: TRBV19; j_gene: TRBJ1-1; CDR3aa: CASSNGGTNTEAFF; CDR3nt: TGTGCCAGTAGTAACGGGGGGACCAACACTGAAGCTTTCTTT
d_gene: .; abundance: .; v_gene: TRBV7-2; j_gene: TRBJ2-5; CDR3aa: CASSLAEGAGTQYF; CDR3nt: TGTGCCAGCAGCTTAGCGGAGGGCGCAGGGACCCAGTACTTC
d_gene: TRBD1; abundance: .; v_gene: TRBV7-8; j_gene: TRBJ1-5; CDR3aa: CASSPRQGAGQPQHF; CDR3nt: TGTGCCAGCAGCCCACGACAGGGGGCAGGCCAGCCCCAGCATTTT
d_gene: TRBD1; abundance: .; v_gene: TRBV24-1; j_gene: TRBJ2-1; CDR3aa: CATSDPRQGRNEQLF; CDR3nt: TGTGCCACCAGTGACCCCCGACAGGGGCGGAATGAGCAGCTCTTC
d_gene: TRBD2; abundance: .; v_gene: TRBV7-8; j_gene: TRBJ2-7; CDR3aa: CASSLRGLAVEEQYF; CDR3nt: TGTGCCAGCAGCTTACGGGGACTAGCGGTTGAGGAGCAGTACTTC
d_gene: .; abundance: once; v_gene: TRBV5-1; j_gene: TRBJ1-2; CDR3aa: CASSPGLEFSYGYTF; CDR3nt: TGCGCCAGCAGCCCCGGGTTGGAGTTCTCATATGGCTACACCTTC
d_gene: TRBD1; abundance: .; v_gene: TRBV14; j_gene: TRBJ1-2; CDR3aa: CASSQEPGGGGSYGYTF; CDR3nt: TGTGCCAGCAGCCAAGAACCAGGTGGAGGGGGCAGCTATGGCTACACCTTC
d_gene: .; abundance: once; v_gene: TRBV28; j_gene: TRBJ1-2; CDR3aa: CASNRPADSNYGYTF; CDR3nt: TGTGCCAGCAACCGGCCGGCCGACAGCAACTATGGCTACACCTTC
d_gene: TRBD2; abundance: .; v_gene: TRBV30; j_gene: TRBJ2-3; CDR3aa: CAWSGRLAGKSTDTQYF; CDR3nt: TGTGCCTGGAGCGGTCGACTAGCGGGGAAAAGCACAGATACGCAGTATTTT
d_gene: .; abundance: .; v_gene: TRBV5-1; j_gene: TRBJ1-2; CDR3aa: CASSLEGDYGYTF; CDR3nt: TGCGCCAGCAGCTTGGAGGGGGACTATGGCTACACCTTC